A single sample gave rise to the 12 T cell receptor beta chains below, sequenced in a study of cytomegalovirus exposure and HLA in healthy donors. The PCR contained 60 Vbeta and 13 Jbeta primers. Libraries were prepared by immunoSEQ multiplex PCR; TCRdb keeps only in-frame clonotypes and omits some of them. The table has about 130,000 clones, over 80% seen once; the top ten hold about 1.2%. Sequencing was done on a sample of PBMCs. These receptor sequences come from a boy aged 10-17 years in good health and CMV-seronegative.

The genes are TRBV9 and TRBJ2-1, with 8 bases lining up with TRBD2. Trimming took 0 bases from V and 6 from J; bases not matched to a gene: 11. The CDR3 totals 17 residues. CDR1 SGDLS and CDR2 YYNGEE come from the germline V gene. In DNA, the CDR3 is TGTGCCAGCAGCGTAGAGGCTAGCGGGCTCAGGGCCAATGAGCAGTTCTTC. Translating it yields CASSVEASGLRANEQFF.

Concerning this clone itself: The junction does not match germline at one end; this may be a read error. The J gene is TRBJ2-3, the V gene TRBV30; D is possibly TRBD2 (5 bases). CDR3 size: 12 residues. Germline CDR1 is GTSNPN and CDR2 is SVGIG (reference sequence). The CDR3: CELSGTTDTQYF. Written as DNA, the CDR3 is TGCGAGCTAAGCGGCACCACAGATACGCAGTATTTT.

J is TRBJ2-5 and V is TRBV5-5, with D possibly matching TRBD2 (6 bases). Germline V gene sequence: CDR1 SGHKS, CDR2 YYEKEE (reference sequence). The CDR3 runs to 15 residues. The V gene lost 0 bases and the J gene lost 1 base, with 10 bases spanning the gap. Here the CDR3 DNA reads TGTGCCAGCAGCTTGGCTCCGGGGGTCCAAGAGACCCAGTACTTC. Translated, it gives CASSLAPGVQETQYF.

This sequence joins TRBV7-9 and TRBJ2-2; 7 nucleotides match TRBD2. Trimming took 1 base from V and 4 from J; bases not matched to a gene: 6. CDR1 and CDR2 (germline): SEHNR, FQNEAQ (reference sequence). The length of the CDR3 is 16 residues. In nucleotides, the CDR3 is TGTGCCAGCAGCTTAGTCGGCGGGAGCTCCACCGGGGAGCTGTTTTTT. This translates into CASSLVGGSSTGELFF.

J is TRBJ2-7 and V is TRBV19; D perhaps matches TRBD1 (8 bases). Per the germline V gene, CDR1 is LNHDA and CDR2 is SQIVND (reference sequence). This CDR3 contains 13 residues. V shed 8 bases and J shed 5 bases, with 16 bases lying between them. The DNA for the CDR3 is TGTGCCAGTGGGCAACAGGGGGGGAACGAGCAGTACTTC. This encodes CASGQQGGNEQYF.

The chain carries TRBV27 and TRBJ2-7; 9 positions match TRBD1. CDR3 size: 15 residues. CDR1 is MNHEY, CDR2 SMNVEV, per germline (reference sequence). V lost 0 bases and J lost 4; bases outside the gene matches: 4. The CDR3 reads CASSLSGTGLYEQYF. Here the CDR3 DNA reads TGTGCCAGCAGTTTATCCGGGACAGGGCTTTACGAGCAGTACTTC.

The chain combines TRBV7-9 with TRBJ2-5; TRBD1 is a possible D gene (5 bases). CDR1 and CDR2 from the germline V gene are SEHNR and FQNEAQ (reference sequence). Between the trimmed V and J ends, which lost 1 base and 5 bases, there was a span of 11 bases. The CDR3 is 14 amino acids. The CDR3: CASSLVRAGETQYF. The CDR3 region has the DNA TGTGCCAGCAGCTTAGTTAGGGCAGGGGAGACCCAGTACTTC.

The chain employs TRBV10-3 and TRBJ2-1; possible D gene TRBD2, 6 bases. Germline V CDR1 and CDR2: ENHRY, SYGVKD. V lost 11 bases and J lost 6, with 17 bases in between. The CDR3 runs to 13 residues. CDR3 coding DNA: TGTGCCCACGGAGTAGCGGAGTTCAATGAGCAGTTCTTC. Translating gives CAHGVAEFNEQFF.

On this clone itself: One end of the junction varies from germline; a read error may be responsible. This sequence joins TRBV5-1 and TRBJ1-1; no firm D call. There are 11 residues in the CDR3. Per the germline V gene, CDR1 is SGHRS and CDR2 is YFSETQ. CDR3 amino acids: CASSLGTGAFF. The DNA of the CDR3 is TGCGCCAGCAGCTTGGGTACTGGAGCTTTCTTT.

This clone has a single count. The chain carries TRBV2 and TRBJ1-2, with 7 bases aligning to TRBD1. Trimming at V came to 4 bases and at J to 4 bases, leaving 6 bases not matched to a gene. Per the germline V gene, CDR1 is SNHLY and CDR2 is FYNNEI. The CDR3 length is 14 residues. The CDR3 nucleotides read TGTGCCAGCAGTGTGCCCGGGACAGCCTATGGCTACACCTTC. Its translation is CASSVPGTAYGYTF. Using reference TRBV2 and TRBJ1-2 for the parts outside the CDR3, the full variable domain is EPEVTQTPSHQVTQMGQEVILRCVPISNHLYFYWYRQILGQKVEFLVSFYNNEISEKSEIFDDQFSVERPDGSNFTLKIRSTKLEDSAMYFCASSVPGTAYGYTFGSGTRLTVV.

The J gene is TRBJ1-2, the V gene TRBV7-2, with 9 bases identical to TRBD1. The CDR3 has 16 amino acids. V lost 7 bases and J lost 6; bases outside the gene matches: 15. Germline V gives CDR1 SGHTA, CDR2 FQGNSA. CDR3: CASNRVLGQGGNGYTF. DNA for the CDR3: TGTGCCAGCAATCGGGTTCTGGGACAGGGCGGAAATGGCTACACCTTC.

In DNA form, the CDR3 reads TGCAGCGTCTCGACAGCAGATGAAGCTTTCTTT. Its protein product is CSVSTADEAFF. The V call is TRBV29-1, the J call TRBJ1-1; D may be TRBD1 (5 bases). The CDR3 totals 11 residues. Germline CDR1 SQVTM, CDR2 ANQGSEA. Trimming cost V 6 bases and J 7 bases, with 12 bases left between them.